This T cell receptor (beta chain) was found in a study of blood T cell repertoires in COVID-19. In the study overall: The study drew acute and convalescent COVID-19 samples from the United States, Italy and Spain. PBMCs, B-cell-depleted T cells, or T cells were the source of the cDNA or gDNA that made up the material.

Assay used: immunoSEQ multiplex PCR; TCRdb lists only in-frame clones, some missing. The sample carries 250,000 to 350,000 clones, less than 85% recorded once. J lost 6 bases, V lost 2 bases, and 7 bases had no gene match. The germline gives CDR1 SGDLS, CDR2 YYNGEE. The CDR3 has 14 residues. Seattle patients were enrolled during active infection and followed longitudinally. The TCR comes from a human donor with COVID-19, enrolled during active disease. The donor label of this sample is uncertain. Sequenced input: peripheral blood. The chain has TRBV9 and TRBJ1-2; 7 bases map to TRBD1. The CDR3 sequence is CASSVLQGNHGYTF. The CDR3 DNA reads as TGTGCCAGCAGCGTTCTACAGGGGAATCATGGCTACACCTTC.